This T cell receptor (beta chain) was captured in a study of early T cells in non-severe SARS-CoV-2 infection (dated by TCRdb to the early 2020s). The study in broad terms: Because TCR sequencing relied on bulk RNA taken from unsorted whole blood, pairing of alpha and beta chains was not possible.

The study was a case-control design nested within a healthcare worker cohort in London, UK, with weekly nasopharyngeal swab PCR tests and blood sampling. Healthcare workers were enrolled in the week of the UK lockdown, from 23 to 31 March 2020, and were followed every week for up to roughly 16 weeks. This clonotype has more than one count but fewer than ten. It has no known antigen specificity. One base away there is no much larger clone; base qualities are not given. The library was made by 5' RACE. The sequencer was a NextSeq 500. Unique molecular identifiers were attached to individual cDNA molecules in the TCR library protocol so that sequencing error and PCR bias could be corrected. TCR alpha and beta chains were both sequenced, and the abundances of alpha and beta sequences in each sample were closely correlated with each other. The published analysis was carried out like this. Decombinator V4 was used to perform V gene, J gene and CDR3 annotation of TCR sequences. Expanded TCRs were defined as changing significantly between any two time points under a Poisson model with p below 0.0001. Abundances of TCRs were expressed as counts per million after normalisation to the total number of TCRs sequenced in each sample. VDJdb, accessed 1 November 2021, was searched for CMV, EBV and SARS-CoV-2 annotated TCRs, with TCRs annotated for multiple antigens excluded. Starting from the raw public reads, TCRdb applied fastp trimming at Q25, assembled clones with MiXCR and retained in-frame beta chains. Rows with one shared CDR3 protein collapse into an entry with the most common genes and DNA. For this entry, the V and J calls and clone size follow TCRdb and not the study's own pipeline. This sample gives about 83,000 distinct CDR3 sequences in total; roughly an eighth of them show up just once. The ten largest clones take up approximately 7% of the sample.

What the work shows at the level of the full study, not this receptor alone: Matching against VDJdb was skewed toward anti-spike CD8 responses, likely underestimated virus-specific expansions, and missed private and CD4 specificities.

The receptor's source is an adult who was a healthcare worker with PCR-confirmed SARS-CoV-2 infection or an uninfected control (not recorded which). The sequenced sample was whole blood.

The DNA sequence reads TGTGCCAGCACCCCCCCCGGCAGGTTCTCCTATGGCTACACCTTC. Its protein reads: CASTPPGRFSYGYTF. The chain was built from TRBV7-2 and TRBJ1-2, with no confident D gene call. CDR1 and CDR2 (SGHTA, FQGNSA) derive from the germline V gene. The CDR3 sequence holds 15 residues, the cysteine and phenylalanine included. The read is trimmed to its CDR3 DNA, 45 bases read in frame from base 1. The trim is 7 bases for V and 4 bases for J, with a gap of 19 bases between the germline ends.